This note documents a single T cell receptor beta chain sequence. Autoimmune disease history or systemic immunosuppression meant exclusion. This table comes from immunoSEQ multiplex PCR, and its TCRdb copy is limited to in-frame clones, with some not included. This table holds 45,000 to 65,000 clones, roughly 90% found once. The record originates from a study of OX40 agonist ivuxolimab in advanced cancers. Study background: In this trial design, patients received ivuxolimab intravenously at 0.01 to 10 mg/kg every 2 weeks.

The CDR3 has 16 amino acids. V shed 2 bases, J shed 5 bases, and the junction held 7 bases outside the gene matches. The germline CDR1 and CDR2 sequences are MNHEY and SVGAGI. This TCR derives from an adult with an advanced solid tumor such as melanoma, head and neck, liver or kidney cancer. V and J are TRBV6-5 and TRBJ1-4; 8 bases align to TRBD1. Sequenced here: CD4+ or CD8+ T cells sorted from blood, sampled in a trial of the OX40 agonist ivuxolimab. This CDR3 reads CASSYRRAGGNEKLFF. The CDR3 DNA reads TGTGCCAGCAGTTACAGGAGGGCAGGGGGCAATGAAAAACTGTTTTTT.